The subject of this entry is one TCR beta chain. Its matching antigen is unknown. TCRdb re-derived calls from the 5' RACE reads in MiXCR, one entry per CDR3 protein. The sample has under 250,000 distinct CDR3 sequences; roughly a third are singletons. The data belong to a study of CD8 T cells in ankylosing spondylitis. The CDR3 length is 17 residues. V dropped 6 bases and J dropped 6; count of bases not matched to a gene: 13. Germline CDR1 and CDR2: MNHNS and SASEGT. Study findings and constraints: It was reported that disease-linked clones were significantly enriched in matched ankylosing spondylitis synovial fluid.

The V call is TRBV6-1, the J call TRBJ2-3; 12 bases align to TRBD2. The sequence was collected from a male donor with ankylosing spondylitis or in good health (not recorded which). The specimen was blood, either unsorted or a sorted T cell fraction (not recorded which). DNA of the CDR3: TGTGCCAGCAGAACCGGGACTAGCGGGCGCAGGGACGATACGCAGTATTTT. Translation gives CASRTGTSGRRDDTQYF.